What follows are 8 T cell receptor beta chains derived from one specimen sequenced in a study of T cell responses to AZD1222 COVID-19 vaccine. Generated by immunoSEQ multiplex PCR, the TCRdb table keeps only in-frame clones and is missing some. The table shows about 190,000 clones, with approximately 91% occurring only once. This specimen consisted of peripheral blood, obtained on day 0 of AZD1222 vaccination. Receptor source: an adult in good health.

This rearrangement joins TRBV4-1 to TRBJ2-7; 8 nucleotides match TRBD1. V lost 5 bases to trimming and J lost 2 bases; unmatched junction nucleotides: 2. Germline lookup yields CDR1 MGHRA and CDR2 YSYEKL. The CDR3 extends over 13 amino acids. This chain's CDR3 is CASSEGQAYEQYF. The DNA for the CDR3 is TGCGCCAGCAGCGAGGGACAGGCCTACGAGCAGTACTTC.

V gene TRBV9 combines with J gene TRBJ2-7; 7 nucleotides align to TRBD2. The CDR3 extends over 14 amino acids. CDR1 and CDR2 from the germline V gene are SGDLS and YYNGEE. After removal of 0 bases from V and 1 base from J, the junction contained 1 base not matched to a gene. The CDR3 is CASSVVGGSYEQYF. The DNA for the CDR3 is TGTGCCAGCAGCGTAGTGGGAGGGTCCTACGAGCAGTACTTC.

The rearrangement uses TRBV12-2 and TRBJ2-3. TRBV12-2 corresponds to a pseudogene. The CDR3 consists of 18 residues. This chain's CDR3 is CASPFPHRDEDSTDTQYF. DNA of the CDR3: TGTGCAAGTCCCTTCCCACACCGGGACGAGGACTCCACAGATACGCAGTATTTT.

The CDR3 nucleotides are TGTGCCAGCAGGGGGGGAAACCCTTATGAGCAGTACTTC. This sequence encodes CASRGGNPYEQYF. This rearrangement joins TRBV6-5 to TRBJ2-7, with D possibly matching TRBD2 (6 bases). The CDR3 runs 13 residues. CDR1 is MNHEY, CDR2 SVGAGI, per germline. The ends were cut back, 6 bases at V and 7 bases at J, with 16 bases in the middle.

The chain has TRBV15 and TRBJ1-5; D gene uncertain. Germline assignment: CDR1 LNHNV and CDR2 YYDKDF (reference sequence). Trimming stripped 1 base from V and 0 bases from J, with 10 bases between. This CDR3 comprises 16 residues. This CDR3 is CATSRGASNSNQPQHF. The CDR3 bases are TGTGCCACCAGCAGAGGGGCGAGCAATAGCAATCAGCCCCAGCATTTT.

This chain joins TRBV28 and TRBJ2-7; D call uncertain. Germline CDR1 is MDHEN and CDR2 is SYDVKM. V dropped 5 bases and J dropped 7 bases, with 9 bases sitting between them. This CDR3 has 11 residues. CDR3 residues: CASSRALEQYF. DNA of the CDR3: TGTGCCAGCAGTCGGGCCCTTGAGCAGTACTTC.

The chain combines TRBV3-1 (or the pseudogene TRBV3-2) with TRBJ1-1, with 7 bases lining up with TRBD1. This CDR3 spans 16 amino acids. Trimming removed 0 bases from V and 3 bases from J; junction bases left unmatched: 7. CDR1 is LGHDT and CDR2 is YNNKEL in the germline V gene (reference sequence). The CDR3 DNA reads TGTGCCAGCAGCCAAGAGACAGGGTCAGGGTACACTGAAGCTTTCTTT. Amino acid sequence: CASSQETGSGYTEAFF.

V gene TRBV18 combines with J gene TRBJ2-7; 9 bases map to TRBD1. V lost 4 bases, J lost 5 bases, and 9 bases stayed unmatched. This CDR3 has 15 amino acids. Per the germline V gene, CDR1 is KGHSH and CDR2 is LQKENI. The CDR3 protein is CASSLLGTGRDEQYF. The DNA of the CDR3 is TGTGCCAGCTCACTACTTGGGACAGGGCGCGACGAGCAGTACTTC.